A single sample gave rise to the 3 T cell receptor beta chains below, sequenced in a study of blood T cell repertoires in COVID-19. Profiled with immunoSEQ multiplex PCR; TCRdb holds only in-frame clones, not every one. The sample carries 55,000 to 85,000 clones, roughly 80% recorded once. Sequences were obtained from peripheral blood. Receptor source: a woman aged 70-85 years with acute or convalescent COVID-19.

The rearrangement links TRBV3-1 (or the pseudogene TRBV3-2) to TRBJ2-1, with 9 bases identical to TRBD2. Germline V gene sequence: CDR1 LGHDT, CDR2 YNNKEL (reference sequence). This CDR3 comprises 16 residues. The V and J ends lost 2 bases and 10 bases, in that order; junction bases with no gene match: 12. The CDR3 sequence is CASSQSQAGGLREQFF. The CDR3, as DNA: TGTGCCAGCAGCCAAAGTCAGGCGGGGGGGCTTAGAGAGCAGTTCTTC.

This chain connects TRBV2 to TRBJ1-5, with D perhaps TRBD1 (5 bases). This CDR3 comprises 14 residues. Germline-derived CDR1 and CDR2 are SNHLY and FYNNEI. V was shortened by 4 bases and J by 7 bases, with 14 bases between the two germline ends. The CDR3 nucleotides read TGTGCCAGCAGTGGGGGAGGGGAAAGACAGCCCCAGCATTTT. This codes for CASSGGGERQPQHF.

This clone was picked up one time. The V call is TRBV19, the J call TRBJ1-4; possible D gene TRBD1, 5 bases. V dropped 5 bases and J dropped 6 bases, with 19 bases sitting between them. The V gene's germline CDR1 is LNHDA and CDR2 SQIVND (reference sequence). This CDR3 has 16 residues. The CDR3 loop reads CASSLETGTGDEKLFF. The CDR3, as DNA: TGTGCCAGTAGTCTCGAAACCGGGACGGGAGATGAAAAACTGTTTTTT.